Reported below is one TCR beta chain. Its antigen remains unidentified. The data were produced by immunoSEQ multiplex PCR, yet TCRdb's version contains in-frame clones alone and is incomplete. The data hold 9,500 to 15,000 clones, with about 83% observed a single time. This sample is drawn from a study of OX40 agonist ivuxolimab in advanced cancers. At the level of the study: Three patients showed partial responses: one hepatocellular carcinoma and two cutaneous melanoma cases. Study-wide results and caveats: Both blood CD4+ and CD8+ T cells showed clonal growth by week 6 at 0.1 to 3.0 mg/kg. Relatively little clonal expansion, among the lowest observed, appeared in partial responders at 0.1-3.0 mg/kg.

At cycle 4 day 1, cycle 7 day 1, and baseline, blood was sampled. Trimming stripped 2 bases from V and 1 base from J, with 8 bases between. Germline V CDR1 and CDR2: SEHNR, FQNEAQ (reference sequence). The CDR3 is made up of 14 amino acids. The sequences come from CD4+ or CD8+ T cells sorted from blood, collected in a trial of the OX40 agonist ivuxolimab. V usage is TRBV7-9 and J usage is TRBJ1-1; weak D call: TRBD1 (5 bases). The source is an adult with an advanced solid tumor such as melanoma, head and neck, liver or kidney cancer. CDR3: CASSLFGGNTEAFF. In nucleotides, the CDR3 is TGTGCCAGCAGCTTATTCGGGGGGAACACTGAAGCTTTCTTT.